This T cell receptor beta chain was captured in a study of T cell changes during pregnancy in multiple sclerosis. The CDR3 runs 16 residues. The germline V and J ends were trimmed by 3 bases and 0 bases, with 13 bases remaining between them. Germline V gene data show CDR1 as SSHAT and CDR2 as FNYEAQ (reference sequence). Produced via immunoSEQ multiplex PCR; TCRdb's table is partial and in-frame only. Of about 47,000 clones detected, approximately 92% appear once; the ten largest clones hold roughly 8.5%. The TCR originated in a female donor with multiple sclerosis, enrolled in a pregnancy study. V gene TRBV7-7 combines with J gene TRBJ2-3; tentative D call: TRBD1 (5 bases). The sample was CD8+ T cells from peripheral blood mononuclear cells, taken in the second trimester of pregnancy. The CDR3 region is CASSLSLGASTDTQYF. The CDR3 DNA reads TGTGCCAGCAGCTTGAGCCTAGGGGCTAGCACAGATACGCAGTATTTT. Full variable domain (outside the CDR3, taken from reference TRBV7-7 and TRBJ2-3): GAGVSQSPRYKVTKRGQDVTLRCDPISSHATLYWYQQALGQGPEFLTYFNYEAQPDKSGLPSDRFSAERPEGSISTLTIQRTEQRDSAMYRCASSLSLGASTDTQYFGPGTRLTVL.